The rows below give T cell receptor beta chains drawn from one sample of a study of T-cell memory formation after mild COVID-19. TCRdb redid the calling of the 5' RACE reads with MiXCR, one entry per CDR3 protein. Here the sample spans roughly 110,000 distinct CDR3 sequences, approximately 15% being singletons. Sequencing was done on a sample of PBMCs or a T cell subset sorted from them (not recorded which). These receptors all stem from a man aged 18-30 years who had mild COVID-19 (a few samples of this study predate the infection). Cell type and time point are not known. The conserved cysteine and the conserved F or W are not part of the CDR3 here. A D gene is named only where the DNA matches it firmly.

cdr3_length,v_call,d_call,cdr3_aa
13,TRBV20-1,TRBD1,SAHFHIQGNYGYT
11,TRBV7-9,-,ASREGGTDTQY
15,TRBV4-1,-,ASSQVWGITNTGELF
13,TRBV12-3/TRBV12-4,-,ASSQQVPMNTEAF
11,TRBV20-1,TRBD2,SAERGATDTQY
11,TRBV11-2,-,ASSQSLGDTQY
12,TRBV5-6,TRBD1,ATETGTGNTEAF
10,TRBV2,-,ASIPAGDEQF
10,TRBV29-1,TRBD1,SVEEDRPEQY
13,TRBV12-3/TRBV12-4,-,ASSLIPPSNTEAF
14,TRBV9,-,ASSVGGRGRQETQY
14,TRBV7-6,-,ASSPSTMVTSDEQY
17,TRBV18,-,ASSPDQALQTEDTDTQY
12,TRBV5-6,TRBD2,ASSLGTRSETQY
15,TRBV12-3/TRBV12-4,TRBD1,ASSLKGGQVQNQPQH
14,TRBV4-3,-,ASSPLAGTTGNTIY
12,TRBV5-1,-,ASSLSSSATEAF
13,TRBV5-6,TRBD1,ASSLGQGAYQPQH
13,TRBV10-2,-,ASSPAGVHTDTQY
13,TRBV6-4,TRBD2,ASSPTSGEYNEQF
11,TRBV12-3/TRBV12-4,-,ASSIVMNTEAF
12,TRBV29-1,-,SVEDARSSYEQY
11,TRBV7-9,-,ATRRGAREEQY
15,TRBV9,-,ASSVVVPNSGANVLT
11,TRBV5-6,-,ASSPTPGDTQY
15,TRBV28,TRBD1,ASSWTGVRLGANVLT
12,TRBV4-1,-,ASSQEGGRTEAF
13,TRBV20-1,-,SASMLHLSTDTQY
14,TRBV6-5,-,ASSYSFSHSGNTIY
10,TRBV5-4,-,ASSSGQPEAF
12,TRBV7-9,-,ASRPYDRPYEQY
13,TRBV28,TRBD2,ASSLVAGALNEQF
13,TRBV10-3,TRBD1,AISESDRVPETQY
14,TRBV4-1,TRBD1,ASSQEGGVGANVLT
12,TRBV7-2,-,ASSFEGFTGELF
15,TRBV10-3,-,AISESRLAGNTGELF
12,TRBV7-9,-,ASSLGNLGPEAF
11,TRBV7-2,-,ASSPRVVSEQY
13,TRBV7-2,-,ASSLLSGGLYGYT
14,TRBV3-1,-,ASSQGYSELNTEAF
11,TRBV9,-,ASSGGANYGYT
15,TRBV15,-,ATSRDRTRDVNTEAF
12,TRBV7-9,-,ASSLEGDNSPLH
15,TRBV7-9,-,ASSTTFGGGATDTQY
11,TRBV12-3/TRBV12-4,-,ASSLYVGNTIY
13,TRBV6-5,-,ASLGGETHNYGYT
13,TRBV7-6,-,ASSLMRVLPDTQY
12,TRBV12-3/TRBV12-4,TRBD1,ASGHRGVNQPQH
14,TRBV4-3,-,ASSQDLGSGANVLT
14,TRBV5-1,TRBD2,ASSFRRRGANYEQY
13,TRBV11-2,TRBD2,ASSLDLAGGETQY
14,TRBV6-5,-,ASSYLPGAANTEAF
14,TRBV7-6,TRBD2,ASSFELAGDHNEQF
15,TRBV6-2/TRBV6-3,-,ASSYSRGTGGNQPQH
10,TRBV3-1,-,ASSPDYNEQF
15,TRBV9,TRBD2,ASSVAYASGHTDTQY
11,TRBV7-9,-,ASSLPALYGYT
13,TRBV3-1,-,ASSQSFGAQETQY
13,TRBV5-1,-,ASSKEWRGGYGYT
9,TRBV29-1,-,SVVFIHGYT